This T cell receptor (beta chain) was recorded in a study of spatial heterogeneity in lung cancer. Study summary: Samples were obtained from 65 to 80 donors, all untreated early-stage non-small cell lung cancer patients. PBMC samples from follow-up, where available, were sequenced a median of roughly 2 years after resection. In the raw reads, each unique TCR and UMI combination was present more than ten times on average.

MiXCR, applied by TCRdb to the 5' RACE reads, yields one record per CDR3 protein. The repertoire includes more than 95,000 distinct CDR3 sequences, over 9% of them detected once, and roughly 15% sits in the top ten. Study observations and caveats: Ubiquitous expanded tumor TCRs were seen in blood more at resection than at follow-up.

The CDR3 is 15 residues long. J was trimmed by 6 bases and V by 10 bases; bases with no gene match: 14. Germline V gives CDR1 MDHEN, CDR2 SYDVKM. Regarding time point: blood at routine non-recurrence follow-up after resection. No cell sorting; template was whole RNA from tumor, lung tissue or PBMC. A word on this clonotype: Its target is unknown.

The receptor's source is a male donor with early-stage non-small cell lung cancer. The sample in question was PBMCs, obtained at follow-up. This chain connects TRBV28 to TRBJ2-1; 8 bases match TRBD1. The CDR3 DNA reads TGTGCCACCGGGGCCGAGGCAGGGGGCCTCAATGAGCAGTTCTTC. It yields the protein CATGAEAGGLNEQFF.